These 21 T cell receptor beta chains came from one sample sequenced in a study of blood T cells in healthy people across ages. Alongside a J-beta primer mix, a sample-barcoded 5' primer served in a second PCR lasting roughly 6 to 11 cycles. One entry per CDR3 protein, called by TCRdb with MiXCR from the 5' RACE reads. The table shows approximately 2,000,000 distinct CDR3 sequences, with approximately 39% occurring only once. Sequencing was carried out using blood. All receptors derive from a human donor in good health.

With regard to this clonotype: Germline and junction disagree at one end, which may indicate a read error. The rearrangement joins TRBV11-2 to TRBJ2-1, with D tentatively TRBD2 (5 bases). This CDR3 is 15 amino acids long. Germline assignment: CDR1 SGHAT and CDR2 FQNNGV. CDR3 amino acids: CDSSFRGISYNEQFF. CDR3 coding DNA: TGTGACAGCAGCTTCCGGGGAATCTCCTACAATGAGCAGTTCTTC.

Of note for this clonotype: The junction departs from the called germline gene at one end, perhaps through a read error. V gene TRBV7-9 combines with J gene TRBJ1-2; D remains ambiguous. There are 14 residues in the CDR3. Germline V CDR1 and CDR2: SEHNR, FQNEAQ (reference sequence). CDR3 sequence (DNA): TGCGCCAGCAGCTTAGTCAGCGTTGCTTGGGGCTACACCTTC. Amino acid sequence: CASSLVSVAWGYTF.

The chain employs TRBV14 and TRBJ2-3; D is uncertain. The germline V gene encodes CDR1 SGHDN and CDR2 FVKESK. V shed 0 bases and J shed 2 bases, with 12 bases lying between them. The CDR3 covers 16 residues. The CDR3 reads CASSQDRQAATDTQYF. DNA of the CDR3: TGTGCCAGCAGCCAAGATAGGCAGGCCGCCACAGATACGCAGTATTTT.

This clonotype has just a few counts. This chain joins TRBV4-2 and TRBJ1-6; possible D gene TRBD1, 6 bases. Between the trimmed V and J ends, which lost 0 bases and 13 bases, there was a span of 13 bases. The germline CDR1 and CDR2 sequences are LGHNA and YNFKEQ. CDR3 size: 14 residues. The CDR3 region has the DNA TGTGCCAGCAGCCAAGATGGGGGGCCCGAGCCCCTCCACTTT. It codes for CASSQDGGPEPLHF.

Only a few counts were recorded for this clonotype. The junction differs from germline at one of its ends, possibly a read error. The rearrangement joins TRBV4-2 to TRBJ1-2; D unresolved. Germline-derived CDR1 and CDR2 are LGHNA and YNFKEQ. The CDR3 is 17 amino acids. The CDR3 sequence: CASSQPPGWEAGSGCTF. DNA of the CDR3: TGTGCCAGCAGCCAGCCACCTGGATGGGAGGCTGGGAGTGGCTGCACCTTC.

This clonotype showed up just a few times. The chain uses TRBV29-1 and TRBJ2-1; 7 positions agree with TRBD2. Trimming took 0 bases from V and 7 from J; bases not matched to a gene: 0. Germline V CDR1 and CDR2: SQVTM, ANQGSEA. The CDR3 length is 12 residues. The CDR3 coding sequence is TGCAGCGTTGAAGAGGGGGGGAATGAGCAGTTCTTC. Its protein product is CSVEEGGNEQFF.

The V gene is TRBV11-2, the J gene TRBJ2-1; 7 bases are a match to TRBD2. In germline, CDR1 is SGHAT, CDR2 FQNNGV. This CDR3 spans 18 amino acids. The junction had 9 bases not matched to a gene; V was cut back by 0 bases and J by 1 base. The CDR3 sequence: CASSLDLLELASYNEQFF. CDR3 bases: TGTGCCAGCAGCTTAGATTTATTGGAACTAGCGTCCTACAATGAGCAGTTCTTC.

This chain connects TRBV6-2 or TRBV6-3 to TRBJ2-4, with TRBD1 matching 7 bases. CDR1 and CDR2 (germline): MNHEY, SVGEGT. This CDR3 has 17 amino acids. V was clipped by 5 bases and J by 0 bases; unmatched bases: 10. The chain's CDR3 is CASSRPRDSIAKNIQYF. The DNA of the CDR3 is TGTGCCAGCAGTAGACCCCGGGACAGTATAGCCAAAAACATTCAGTACTTC.

This clonotype was picked up a small number of times. It is unclear where the CDR3 begins or ends on the DNA, so no DNA is shown, and the CDR3 is as TCRdb lists it. J is TRBJ2-1 and V is TRBV10-3; the table's D call, TRBD1, has no DNA check behind it. The CDR3 is 23 residues long, counting both termini. Germline CDR1 and CDR2: ENHRY and SYGVKD. The CDR3: CAISRTGAGANVPTFGADNEQFF.

The rearrangement joins TRBV15 to TRBJ1-1; D unclear. The germline V gene encodes CDR1 LNHNV and CDR2 YYDKDF (reference sequence). This CDR3 region has 12 residues. The V gene lost 0 bases and the J gene lost 7 bases, with 6 bases spanning the gap. The CDR3, as DNA: TGTGCCACCAGCAGAGATTTCAATGAAGCTTTCTTT. Translation gives CATSRDFNEAFF.

V gene TRBV12-3 or TRBV12-4 combines with J gene TRBJ2-1; D unclear. This CDR3 contains 13 residues. V was clipped by 3 bases and J by 5 bases, with 8 bases between them. CDR3 bases: TGTGCCAGCAGTTTTCGGTCAAACAATGAGCAGTTCTTC. The encoded protein is CASSFRSNNEQFF.

Worth noting for this clonotype: A junction end diverges from the germline sequence, so it may reflect a read error. The chain combines TRBV7-9 with TRBJ1-1, with a weak D call TRBD1 (5 bases). CDR1 and CDR2 (germline): SEHNR, FQNEAQ (reference sequence). CDR3 length: 12 residues. The CDR3 reads CASSLVGAEAFF. In DNA, the CDR3 is TGTGCCAGCAGTTTAGTAGGGGCTGAAGCTTTCTTT.

This clonotype appeared a few times. The V and J genes are TRBV7-2 and TRBJ1-2, with a weak D call TRBD1 (6 bases). The CDR3 has 13 amino acids. V lost 3 bases and J 8 bases, leaving 13 bases between the germline ends. Germline assignment: CDR1 SGHTA and CDR2 FQGNSA. The CDR3 DNA reads TGTGCCAGCAGCTTCCACAGGGAATCGGGCTACACCTTC. Translated: CASSFHRESGYTF.

In regard to this clonotype: An end of the junction does not agree with germline; a read error may underlie this. The rearrangement links TRBV7-2 to TRBJ1-2; D unresolved. In germline, CDR1 is SGHTA, CDR2 FQGNSA. This CDR3 is built from 12 residues. CDR3 sequence: CVSSKGEYGYTF. CDR3 coding DNA: TGTGTCAGCAGCAAGGGAGAGTATGGCTACACCTTC.

The table lists this clonotype with a few counts. The chain combines TRBV7-3 with TRBJ2-3; unclear D gene. The CDR3 sequence is 13 residues long. V was shortened by 3 bases and J by 5 bases, with 9 bases between the two germline ends. Germline values: CDR1 SGHTA, CDR2 FQGTGA. Here the CDR3 DNA reads TGTGCCAGCAGCTTGGGTATTCGAGATACGCAGTATTTT. Translation gives CASSLGIRDTQYF.

The rearrangement links TRBV28 to TRBJ1-2; TRBD1 is a possible D gene (6 bases). This CDR3 is 15 amino acids long. Looked up from germline, CDR1 is MDHEN and CDR2 is SYDVKM. Trimming stripped 3 bases from V and 8 bases from J, with 19 bases between. The DNA for the CDR3 is TGTGCCAGCAGTTTGAGGACAGTAGCAGTTAGCGGCTACACCTTC. Encoded protein: CASSLRTVAVSGYTF.

The sample holds one count of this clonotype. The V call is TRBV6-6, the J call TRBJ2-1; D is perhaps TRBD1 or TRBD2 (5 bases each). This CDR3 is built from 14 residues. CDR1 and CDR2 from the germline V gene are MNHNY and SVGAGI (reference sequence). The V gene lost 5 bases and the J gene lost 8 bases, with 16 bases spanning the gap. CDR3 sequence reads: CASSNLGTMDEQFF. In DNA, the CDR3 is TGTGCCAGCAGTAATCTCGGGACGATGGATGAGCAGTTCTTC.

The rearrangement links TRBV7-8 to TRBJ1-2; 11 bases map to TRBD1. The trim removed 4 bases at V and 8 bases at J, leaving 6 bases unmatched. In germline, CDR1 is SGHVS, CDR2 FQNEAQ. CDR3 size: 14 residues. The CDR3 coding sequence is TGTGCCAGCAGCTCCTGGACAGGGGGCCGGGGCTACACCTTC. This sequence encodes CASSSWTGGRGYTF.

The chain links TRBV2 to TRBJ1-2; D ambiguous. V dropped 7 bases and J dropped 7 bases, with 13 bases sitting between them. CDR3 size: 12 residues. Germline V lookup: CDR1 SNHLY, CDR2 FYNNEI. CDR3 sequence: CASNPGLRGYTF. As DNA, the CDR3 is TGTGCCAGCAATCCGGGTTTACGTGGCTACACCTTC. The full variable domain, completed using reference TRBV2 and TRBJ1-2, is EPEVTQTPSHQVTQMGQEVILRCVPISNHLYFYWYRQILGQKVEFLVSFYNNEISEKSEIFDDQFSVERPDGSNFTLKIRSTKLEDSAMYFCASNPGLRGYTFGSGTRLTVV.

This clonotype was counted at least ten times. The chain links TRBV27 to TRBJ2-5; D uncertain. V shed 4 bases and J shed 7 bases, with 13 bases lying between them. This CDR3 comprises 13 residues. Germline loops: CDR1 MNHEY, CDR2 SMNVEV (reference sequence). CDR3 coding DNA: TGTGCCAGCAGTTCCCAGAATCTCGGGACCCAGTACTTC. It codes for CASSSQNLGTQYF.

This clonotype was counted many times. The rearrangement links TRBV7-2 to TRBJ2-1; 11 bases align to TRBD2. The CDR3 runs 15 residues. Trimming at V came to 3 bases and at J to 4 bases, leaving 2 bases not matched to a gene. Germline CDR1 SGHTA, CDR2 FQGNSA. The CDR3 region is CASSFSGGEYNEQFF. The CDR3 nucleotides are TGTGCCAGCAGCTTTAGCGGGGGGGAATACAATGAGCAGTTCTTC.